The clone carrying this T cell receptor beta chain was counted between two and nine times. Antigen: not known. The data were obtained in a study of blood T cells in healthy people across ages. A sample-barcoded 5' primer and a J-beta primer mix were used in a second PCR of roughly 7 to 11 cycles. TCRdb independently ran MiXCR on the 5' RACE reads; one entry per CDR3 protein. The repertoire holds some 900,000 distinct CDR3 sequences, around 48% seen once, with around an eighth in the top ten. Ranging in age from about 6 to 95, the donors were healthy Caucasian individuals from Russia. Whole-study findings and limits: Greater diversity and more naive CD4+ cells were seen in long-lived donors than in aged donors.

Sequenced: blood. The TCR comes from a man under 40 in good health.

CDR3 loop: CATGLPGAGKDTQYF. The CDR3 nucleotides are TGTGCCACCGGTCTCCCGGGAGCTGGGAAAGATACGCAGTATTTT. The chain has TRBV24-1 and TRBJ2-3; tentative D call: TRBD2 (6 bases). Germline-derived CDR1 and CDR2 are KGHDR and SFDVKD. Between the trimmed V and J ends, which lost 9 bases and 5 bases, there was a span of 20 bases. The CDR3 spans 15 residues.